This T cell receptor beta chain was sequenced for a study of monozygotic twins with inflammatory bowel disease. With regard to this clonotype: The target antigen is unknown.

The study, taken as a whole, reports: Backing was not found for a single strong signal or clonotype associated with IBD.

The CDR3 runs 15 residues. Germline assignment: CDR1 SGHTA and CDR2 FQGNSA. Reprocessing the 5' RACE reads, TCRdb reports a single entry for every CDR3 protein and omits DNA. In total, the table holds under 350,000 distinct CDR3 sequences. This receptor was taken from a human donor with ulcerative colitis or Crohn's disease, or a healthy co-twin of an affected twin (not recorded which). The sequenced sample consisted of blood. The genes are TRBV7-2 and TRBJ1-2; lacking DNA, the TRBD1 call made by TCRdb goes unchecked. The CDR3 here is CASSLVWGQSYGYTF.